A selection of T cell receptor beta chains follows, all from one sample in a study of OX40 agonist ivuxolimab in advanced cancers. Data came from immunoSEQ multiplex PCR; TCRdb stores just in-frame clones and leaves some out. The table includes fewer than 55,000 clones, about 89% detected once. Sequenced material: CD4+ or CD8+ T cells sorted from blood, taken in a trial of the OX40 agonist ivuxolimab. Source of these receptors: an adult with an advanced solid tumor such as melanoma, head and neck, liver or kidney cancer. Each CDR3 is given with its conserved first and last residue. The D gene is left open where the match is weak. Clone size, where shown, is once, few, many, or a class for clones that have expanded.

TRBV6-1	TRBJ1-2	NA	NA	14	TGTGCCAGCATCCGGGTCGGGGGTAACTATGGCTACACCTTC	CASIRVGGNYGYTF
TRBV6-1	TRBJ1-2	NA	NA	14	TGTGCCAGCAGTGAACGTGGCAGGGATTATGGCTACACCTTC	CASSERGRDYGYTF
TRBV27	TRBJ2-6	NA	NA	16	TGTGCCAGCAGGGCGGGGCGGAAGGCTGGGGCCAACGTCCTGACTTTC	CASRAGRKAGANVLTF
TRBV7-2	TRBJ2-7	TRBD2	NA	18	TGTGCCAGCAGCTTAGGGGGCTTTGCGGGAGGGCAAGCCTACGAGCAGTACTTC	CASSLGGFAGGQAYEQYF
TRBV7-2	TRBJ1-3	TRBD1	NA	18	TGTGCCAGCAGCTTAGTCGGGACAGCGAGAGTCGCTGGAAACACCATATATTTT	CASSLVGTARVAGNTIYF
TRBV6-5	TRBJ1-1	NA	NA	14	TGTGCCAGCAGATCCCCGGGACGAAACACTGAAGCTTTCTTT	CASRSPGRNTEAFF
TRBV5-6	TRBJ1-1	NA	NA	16	TGTGCCAGCAGCTTGGTGGGGCGCGACTGGGGGAATGAAGCTTTCTTT	CASSLVGRDWGNEAFF
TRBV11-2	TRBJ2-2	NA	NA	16	TGTGCCAGCAGCAAGACAGGGAGGACGAACACCGGGGAGCTGTTTTTT	CASSKTGRTNTGELFF
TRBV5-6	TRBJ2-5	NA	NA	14	TGTGCCAGCAGCTCGCGAGGGGGAGGGGAGACCCAGTACTTC	CASSSRGGGETQYF
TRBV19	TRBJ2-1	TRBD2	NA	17	TGTGCCAGTAGTTCCACCCGGACTAGCGGGAGGAACAATGAGCAGTTCTTC	CASSSTRTSGRNNEQFF
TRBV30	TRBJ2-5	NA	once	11	TGTGCCTGGAAGGGGTCAGAGACCCAGTACTTC	CAWKGSETQYF
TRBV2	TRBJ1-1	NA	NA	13	TGTGCCAGCAGTAGGCTGGAGAACACTGAAGCTTTCTTT	CASSRLENTEAFF
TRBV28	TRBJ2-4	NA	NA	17	TGTGCCAGCAGATACGAAGGGGGGGGCCTAGCCAAAAACATTCAGTACTTC	CASRYEGGGLAKNIQYF
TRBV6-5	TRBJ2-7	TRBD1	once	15	TGTGCCAGCAGTTACCCGGGACAGGGGACCTACGAGCAGTACTTC	CASSYPGQGTYEQYF
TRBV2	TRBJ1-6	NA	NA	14	TGTGCCAGCAGTTCCGGGACCAAGGGTTCACCCCTCCACTTT	CASSSGTKGSPLHF
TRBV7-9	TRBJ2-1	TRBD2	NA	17	TGTGCCAGCAGCCCTATTCCGGGGGAGGGCCCCTACAATGAGCAGTTCTTC	CASSPIPGEGPYNEQFF
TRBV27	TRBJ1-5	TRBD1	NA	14	TGTGCCAGCAGTTCACAGGGGGCGGATCAGCCCCAGCATTTT	CASSSQGADQPQHF
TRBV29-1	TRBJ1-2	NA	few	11	TGCAGCGTTTGGGGGAACTATGGCTACACCTTC	CSVWGNYGYTF
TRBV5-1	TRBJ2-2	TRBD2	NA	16	TGCGCCAGCACCCCTGGACTAGCGGGGATCACCGGGGAGCTGTTTTTT	CASTPGLAGITGELFF
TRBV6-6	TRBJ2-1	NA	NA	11	TGTGCCACTACGAGGGCCTATGAGCAGTTCTTC	CATTRAYEQFF
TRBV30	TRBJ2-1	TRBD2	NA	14	TGTGCCTGGAGGGGTAGCGGGATCCGGAATGAGCAGTTCTTC	CAWRGSGIRNEQFF
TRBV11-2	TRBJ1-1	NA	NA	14	TGTGCCAGCAGCCCCCTTGGTCATACGTCTGAAGCTTTCTTT	CASSPLGHTSEAFF
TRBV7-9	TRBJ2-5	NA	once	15	TGTGCCAGCACAGGATCCGGGACCATAGAGGAGACCCAGTACTTC	CASTGSGTIEETQYF
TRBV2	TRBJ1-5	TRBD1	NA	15	TGTGCCAGCAGCCAGGACAGGGGGCTTGGGCAGCCCCAGCATTTT	CASSQDRGLGQPQHF
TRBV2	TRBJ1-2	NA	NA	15	TGTGCCAGCAGTGAGGGTGTTTCAGCTAACTATGGCTACACCTTC	CASSEGVSANYGYTF
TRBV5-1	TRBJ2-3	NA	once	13	TGCGCCAGCGGCTCGGGGAGCACAGATACGCAGTATTTT	CASGSGSTDTQYF
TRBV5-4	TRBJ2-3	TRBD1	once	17	TGTGCCAGCAGTTCTCCTACAGGGGGGCCCCCTGGAGATACGCAGTATTTT	CASSSPTGGPPGDTQYF
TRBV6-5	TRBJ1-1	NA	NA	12	TGTGCCAGCAGTTCGGTGCAGGGAAGGGCTTTCTTT	CASSSVQGRAFF
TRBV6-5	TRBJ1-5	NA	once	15	TGTGCCAGCAGTTACTCGGTGGTTCGTAATCAGCCCCAGCATTTT	CASSYSVVRNQPQHF
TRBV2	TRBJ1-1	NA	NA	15	TGTGCCAGCAGTGAAGTGGGCAGGGGCGGCACTGAAGCTTTCTTT	CASSEVGRGGTEAFF
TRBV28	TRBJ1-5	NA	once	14	TGTGCCAGCATCTGGAGCAGTAGCAATCAGCCCCAGCATTTT	CASIWSSSNQPQHF
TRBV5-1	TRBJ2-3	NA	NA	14	TGCGCCAGCAGCTTGGAAAGGGACACAGATACGCAGTATTTT	CASSLERDTDTQYF
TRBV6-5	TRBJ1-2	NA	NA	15	TGTGCCAGCAGTTCCCTACAGGTGACTAACTATGGCTACACCTTC	CASSSLQVTNYGYTF
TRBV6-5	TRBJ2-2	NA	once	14	TGTGCCAGCAAGTTGCGGAGGAACACCGGGGAGCTGTTTTTT	CASKLRRNTGELFF
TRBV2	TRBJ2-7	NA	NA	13	TGTGCCAGCAGCTCCGGACCGAGTCGGGAGCAGTACTTC	CASSSGPSREQYF
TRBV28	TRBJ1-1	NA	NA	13	TGTGCCAGCAGCCGCCCCCCGAGCACTGAAGCTTTCTTT	CASSRPPSTEAFF
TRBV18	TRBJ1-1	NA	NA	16	TGTGCCAGCTCAGAAAGGGTTTGGGAGATCGGCACTGAAGCTTTCTTT	CASSERVWEIGTEAFF